This is a list of T cell receptor beta chains from one sample in a study of T-cell reconstitution after alpha-beta-depleted transplantation in children. Using its own MiXCR run on the PCR reads, TCRdb lists one record per CDR3 protein. Of a few hundred thousand distinct CDR3 sequences listed, approximately 9% are singletons. The sample in question was PBMCs from the stem cell graft donor, obtained from the stem cell graft. Source of these receptors: a human donor who donated a stem cell graft to a child with acute lymphoblastic leukemia. The CDR3 runs from the conserved cysteine through the conserved F or W. D genes are given only for firm matches. Clone size is stated in some rows and not others, as once, few, many or a class when expanded.

>.|many|TRBJ2-3|TRBV2
TGTGCCAGCAGTGATTGGGGGGCCACAGATACGCAGTATTTT
CASSDWGATDTQYF
>TRBD1|many|TRBJ1-5|TRBV10-3
TGTGCCATCAGTGGGGACAGGGGGGGCAATCAGCCCCAGCATTTT
CAISGDRGGNQPQHF
>.|medium-sized|TRBJ2-5|TRBV12-3/TRBV12-4
TGTGCCAGCAGTTTGGACTTCGGGCGGAATCAAGAGACCCAGTACTTC
CASSLDFGRNQETQYF
>TRBD2|.|TRBJ2-2|TRBV12-3/TRBV12-4
TGTGCCAGCAGTTTAGTCACCCGGGGACTAGCGGGGGGTTTGGTGCAGAGCACCGGGGAGCTGTTTTTT
CASSLVTRGLAGGLVQSTGELFF
>.|few|TRBJ2-2|TRBV12-3/TRBV12-4
TGTGCCAGCAGTACGACACAGGGTAGGACCGGGGAGCTGTTTTTT
CASSTTQGRTGELFF
>TRBD1|few|TRBJ1-1|TRBV13
TGTGCCAGCAGCTTAGAGGACAGGGGGCTCGCTGAAGCTTTCTTT
CASSLEDRGLAEAFF
>.|many|TRBJ2-2|TRBV10-3
TGTGCCATCAGTGAGTTTCCCGACACCGGGGAGCTGTTTTTT
CAISEFPDTGELFF
>.|many|TRBJ2-1|TRBV10-3
TGTGCCATCAGTGAGTCGGGGGGCTCCTACAATGAGCAGTTCTTC
CAISESGGSYNEQFF
>.|.|TRBJ2-7|TRBV2
TGTGCCAGCAGTGAGGTGACAGACTACGAGCAGTACTTC
CASSEVTDYEQYF
>.|many|TRBJ1-3|TRBV11-2
TGTGCCAGCAGCTTAGATCAGTTCTCTGGAAACACCATATATTTT
CASSLDQFSGNTIYF
>.|few|TRBJ1-6|TRBV27
TGTGCCAGCAGTTCGGGTGGCTCACCCCTCCACTTT
CASSSGGSPLHF
>.|few|TRBJ2-1|TRBV20-1
TGCTGTGCTACTCGGGGGGCGTCCGGGGCCGACAATGAGCAGTTCTTC
CCATRGASGADNEQFF
>.|medium-sized|TRBJ2-1|TRBV2
TGTGCCAGCAGTGTCCGCAATGAGCAGTTCTTC
CASSVRNEQFF
>.|few|TRBJ2-1|TRBV27
TGTGCCAGTAGCGGGTGGGGGGGCTCCAATGAGCAGTTCTTC
CASSGWGGSNEQFF
>.|many|TRBJ1-5|TRBV6-1
TGTGCCAGCAGACCCTCGGGGGGCAATCAGCCCCAGCATTTT
CASRPSGGNQPQHF
>.|few|TRBJ2-5|TRBV5-1
TGCGCCAGCAGCCCGGGGCATGGCGTCTATTTGGAGACCCAGTACTTC
CASSPGHGVYLETQYF
>.|few|TRBJ2-3|TRBV12-3/TRBV12-4
TGTGCCAGCAGTTTCGACTCTGCAGATACGCAGTATTTT
CASSFDSADTQYF
>.|few|TRBJ2-1|TRBV9
TGTGCCAGCAGCGCTGGCGTCGCTGGCGACCTGGGGGTGAGTGAGCAGTTCTTC
CASSAGVAGDLGVSEQFF
>.|many|TRBJ2-5|TRBV6-5
TGTGCCAGCAGTTACTCGGCTACGCGTGGGGAGACCCAGTACTTC
CASSYSATRGETQYF
>.|.|TRBJ1-6|TRBV6-5
TGTGCCAGCAGTCGGGAGCGACCGGGGGCCATAATTTCACCCCTCCACTTT
CASSRERPGAIISPLHF
>TRBD1|few|TRBJ1-1|TRBV5-1
TGCGCCAGCAGCCAGGGGGCGCAAACTGAAGCTTTCTTT
CASSQGAQTEAFF
>TRBD1|few|TRBJ1-4|TRBV15
TGTGCCACCAGCAGAGACGAAGGGACAGGTTATGAAAAACTGTTTTTT
CATSRDEGTGYEKLFF
>.|.|TRBJ1-1|TRBV2
TGTGTCAGCAACCACAGGGCAGACAGCCTAGTTGAAGCTTTCTTT
CVSNHRADSLVEAFF
>.|few|TRBJ1-5|TRBV10-3
TGTGCCATCAGTGAGTCCCCCACTCGGGGTCAGCCCCAGCATTTT
CAISESPTRGQPQHF
>TRBD1|many|TRBJ2-7|TRBV11-2
TGTGCCAGCAGCTTAAACGTATTACGTGGACAGGGGATCTACGAGCAGTACTTC
CASSLNVLRGQGIYEQYF
>TRBD1|few|TRBJ2-3|TRBV4-2
TGTGCCAGCAGCCTTAAGACCGGGACAGGGGTAAGCACAGATACGCAGTATTTT
CASSLKTGTGVSTDTQYF
>.|.|TRBJ1-3|TRBV12-3/TRBV12-4
TGTGCCAGCAGTCCCAGCGACTCGAGCTCTGGAAACACCATATATTTT
CASSPSDSSSGNTIYF
>TRBD1|many|TRBJ2-3|TRBV10-3
TGTGCCATCAGTGAGTCTTTAAAGGGGGCCCTCACAGATACGCAGTATTTT
CAISESLKGALTDTQYF
>TRBD2|few|TRBJ2-1|TRBV7-8
TGTGCCAGCAGCTTGCGGGGGGCCCCCTACAATGAGCAGTTCTTC
CASSLRGAPYNEQFF
>.|.|TRBJ2-5|TRBV19
TGTGCCAGTAGTATAGTGCAGGGTAGGGAGACCCAGTACTTC
CASSIVQGRETQYF
>TRBD1|.|TRBJ1-1|TRBV2
TGTGCCAGCAGAACGACAGGGGACACTGAAGCTTTCTTT
CASRTTGDTEAFF
>.|many|TRBJ2-7|TRBV29-1
TGCAGCGTTGAAAAGTATCAGGGCGGCGAGCAGTACTTC
CSVEKYQGGEQYF
>TRBD2|.|TRBJ2-1|TRBV9
TGTGCCAGCAGCGTAGCGGGGGGGCCGTTCAATGAGCAGTTCTTC
CASSVAGGPFNEQFF
>.|many|TRBJ2-1|TRBV12-3/TRBV12-4
TGTGCCAGCAGTTCTGGTTTCAATGAGCAGTTCTTC
CASSSGFNEQFF
>TRBD2|many|TRBJ2-5|TRBV11-1
TGTGCCAGCAGTCAAACCATTTCGACTAGCGGCAAAGAGACCCAGTACTTC
CASSQTISTSGKETQYF
>.|many|TRBJ1-3|TRBV11-2
TGTGCCAGCAGCTTATCGGAAGGAAACACCATATATTTT
CASSLSEGNTIYF
>TRBD2|.|TRBJ2-2|TRBV7-6
TGTGCCAGCAGCCCCGACTTGACGGGGGGGCCCGACACCGGGGAGCTGTTTTTT
CASSPDLTGGPDTGELFF
>.|many|TRBJ2-1|TRBV5-1
TGCGCCAGCAGCTTGGCCAGAGAACATGAGCAGTTCTTC
CASSLAREHEQFF
>.|few|TRBJ2-2|TRBV5-6
TGTGCCAGCAGCTTGGTGTCCGCGAACACCGGGGAGCTGTTTTTT
CASSLVSANTGELFF
>TRBD1|few|TRBJ2-2|TRBV5-1
TGCGCCAGTGGTGGGACAGGGATAGCCGGGGAGCTGTTTTTT
CASGGTGIAGELFF
>TRBD1|few|TRBJ2-5|TRBV7-2
TGTGCCAGCAGCTTAGGAGTTAGGTGGCAAGGGGGCACCCAGTACTTC
CASSLGVRWQGGTQYF
>.|many|TRBJ2-3|TRBV13
TGTGCCAGCAGCCCGCAAAACACAGATACGCAGTATTTT
CASSPQNTDTQYF